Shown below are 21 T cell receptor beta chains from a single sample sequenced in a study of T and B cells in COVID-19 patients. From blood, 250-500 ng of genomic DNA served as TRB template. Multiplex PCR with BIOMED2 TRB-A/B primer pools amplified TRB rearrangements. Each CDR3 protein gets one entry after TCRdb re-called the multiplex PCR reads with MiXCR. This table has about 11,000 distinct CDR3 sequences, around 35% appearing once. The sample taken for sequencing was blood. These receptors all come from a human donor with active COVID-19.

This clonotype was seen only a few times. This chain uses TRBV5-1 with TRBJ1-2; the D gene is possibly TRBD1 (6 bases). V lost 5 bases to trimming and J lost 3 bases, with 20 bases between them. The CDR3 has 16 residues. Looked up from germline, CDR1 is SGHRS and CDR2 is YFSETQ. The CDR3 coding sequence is TGCGCCAGCAGACGTACTGCAGGGGCGCAAGACTATGGCTACACCTTC. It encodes CASRRTAGAQDYGYTF. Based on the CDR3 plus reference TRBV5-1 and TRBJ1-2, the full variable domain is KAGVTQTPRYLIKTRGQQVTLSCSPISGHRSVSWYQQTPGQGLQFLFEYFSETQRNKGNFPGRFSGRQFSNSRSEMNVSTLELGDSALYLCASRRTAGAQDYGYTFGSGTRLTVV.

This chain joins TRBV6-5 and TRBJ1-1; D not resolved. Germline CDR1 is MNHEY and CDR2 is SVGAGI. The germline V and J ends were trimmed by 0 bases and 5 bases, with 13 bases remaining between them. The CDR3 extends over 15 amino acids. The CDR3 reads CASSYSARFGTEAFF. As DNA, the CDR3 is TGTGCCAGCAGTTACTCTGCGAGATTTGGGACTGAAGCTTTCTTT.

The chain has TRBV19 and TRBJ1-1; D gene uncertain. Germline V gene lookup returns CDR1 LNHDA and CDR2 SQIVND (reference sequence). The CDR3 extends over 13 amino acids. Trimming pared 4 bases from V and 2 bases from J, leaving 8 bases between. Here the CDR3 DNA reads TGTGCCAGTAGTACAGAAAGAAACACTGAAGCTTTCTTT. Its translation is CASSTERNTEAFF.

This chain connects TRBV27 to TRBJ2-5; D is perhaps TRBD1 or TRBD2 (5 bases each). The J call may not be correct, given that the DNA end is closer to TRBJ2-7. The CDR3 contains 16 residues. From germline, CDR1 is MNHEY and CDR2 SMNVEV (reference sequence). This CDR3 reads CASNRRSGTINSEQYF. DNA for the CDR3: TGTGCCAGCAACCGACGTTCCGGGACGATAAACTCCGAGCAGTACTTC.

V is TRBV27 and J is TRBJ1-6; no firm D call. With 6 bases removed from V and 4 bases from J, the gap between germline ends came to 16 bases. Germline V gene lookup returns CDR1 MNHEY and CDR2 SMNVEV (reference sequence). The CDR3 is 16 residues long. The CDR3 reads CASSRMTSPYNSPLHF. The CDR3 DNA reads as TGTGCCAGCAGCCGAATGACATCGCCGTATAATTCACCCCTCCACTTT.

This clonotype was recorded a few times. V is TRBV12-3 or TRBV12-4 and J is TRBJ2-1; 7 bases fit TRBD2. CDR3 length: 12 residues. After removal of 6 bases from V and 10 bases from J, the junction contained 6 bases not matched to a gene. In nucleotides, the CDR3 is TGTGCCAGCAGATCCCCGCGGGGGGAGCAGTTCTTC. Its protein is CASRSPRGEQFF.

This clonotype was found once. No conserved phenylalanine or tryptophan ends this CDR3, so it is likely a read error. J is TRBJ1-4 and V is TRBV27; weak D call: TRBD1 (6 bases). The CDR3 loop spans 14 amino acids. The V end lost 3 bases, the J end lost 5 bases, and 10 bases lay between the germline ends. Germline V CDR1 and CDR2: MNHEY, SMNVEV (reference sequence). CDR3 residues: CASSFQGQNEKLFL. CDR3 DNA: TGTGCCAGCAGTTTTCAGGGGCAGAATGAAAAACTGTTTCTT.

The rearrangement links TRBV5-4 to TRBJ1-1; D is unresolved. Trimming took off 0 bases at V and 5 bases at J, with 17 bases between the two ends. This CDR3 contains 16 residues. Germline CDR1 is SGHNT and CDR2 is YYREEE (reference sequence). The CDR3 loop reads CASSLGGSRQKTEAFF. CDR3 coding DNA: TGTGCCAGCAGCTTGGGGGGATCGCGTCAGAAAACTGAAGCTTTCTTT. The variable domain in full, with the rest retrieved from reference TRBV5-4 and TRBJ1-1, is ETGVTQSPTHLIKTRGQQVTLRCSSQSGHNTVSWYQQALGQGPQFIFQYYREEENGRGNFPPRFSGLQFPNYSSELNVNALELDDSALYLCASSLGGSRQKTEAFFGQGTRLTVV.

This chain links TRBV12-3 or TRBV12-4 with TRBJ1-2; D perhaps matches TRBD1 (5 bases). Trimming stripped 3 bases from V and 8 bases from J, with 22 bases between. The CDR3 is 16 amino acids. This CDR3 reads CASSFLSHRAQVGYTF. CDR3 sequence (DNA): TGTGCCAGCAGTTTTTTGAGTCATCGGGCACAGGTCGGCTACACCTTC.

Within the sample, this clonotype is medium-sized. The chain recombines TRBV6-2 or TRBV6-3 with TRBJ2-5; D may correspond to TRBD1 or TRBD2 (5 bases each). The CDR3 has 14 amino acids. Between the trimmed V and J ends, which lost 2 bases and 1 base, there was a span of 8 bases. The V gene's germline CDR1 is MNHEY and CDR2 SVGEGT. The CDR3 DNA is TGTGCCAGCAGTTACGGGACGGCCCAAGAGACCCAGTACTTC. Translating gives CASSYGTAQETQYF.

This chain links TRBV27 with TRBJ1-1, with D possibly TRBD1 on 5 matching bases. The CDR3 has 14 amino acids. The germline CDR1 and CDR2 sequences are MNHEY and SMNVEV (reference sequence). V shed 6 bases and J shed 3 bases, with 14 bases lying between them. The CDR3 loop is CASSPGLGDTEAFF. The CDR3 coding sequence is TGTGCCAGCAGCCCAGGGTTGGGGGACACTGAAGCTTTCTTT.

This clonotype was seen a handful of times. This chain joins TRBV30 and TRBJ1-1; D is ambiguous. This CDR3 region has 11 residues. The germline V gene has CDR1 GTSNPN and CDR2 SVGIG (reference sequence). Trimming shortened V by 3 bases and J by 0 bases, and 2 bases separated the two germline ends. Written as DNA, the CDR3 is TGTGCCTGGAGGATGAACACTGAAGCTTTCTTT. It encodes CAWRMNTEAFF.

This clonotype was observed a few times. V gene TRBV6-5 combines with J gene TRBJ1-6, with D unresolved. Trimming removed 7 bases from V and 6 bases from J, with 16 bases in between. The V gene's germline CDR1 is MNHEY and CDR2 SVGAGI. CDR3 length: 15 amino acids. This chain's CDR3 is CASTLGRNLNSPLHF. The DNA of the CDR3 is TGTGCCAGCACTCTGGGCAGGAACCTTAATTCACCCCTCCACTTT.

In DNA form, the CDR3 reads TGTGCCAGCAGATTTATGGACAGGGCTTTACCCTACGAGCAGTACTTC. Amino acid sequence: CASRFMDRALPYEQYF. The chain is built from TRBV6-5 and TRBJ2-7, with 8 positions matching TRBD1. Trimming at V came to 6 bases and at J to 2 bases, leaving 12 bases not matched to a gene. The CDR3 runs to 16 residues. CDR1 MNHEY and CDR2 SVGAGI come from the germline V gene.

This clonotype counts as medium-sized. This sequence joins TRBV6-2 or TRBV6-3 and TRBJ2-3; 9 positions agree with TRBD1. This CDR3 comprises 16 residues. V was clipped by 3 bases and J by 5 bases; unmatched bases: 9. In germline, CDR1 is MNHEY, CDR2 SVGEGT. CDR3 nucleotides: TGTGCCAGCAGTTATGAGGGGGGACAGGGCAGAGATACGCAGTATTTT. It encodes CASSYEGGQGRDTQYF.

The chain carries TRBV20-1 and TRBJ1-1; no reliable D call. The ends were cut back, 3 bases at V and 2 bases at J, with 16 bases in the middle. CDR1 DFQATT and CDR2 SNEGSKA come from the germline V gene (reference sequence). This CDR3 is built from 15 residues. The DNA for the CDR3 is TGCAGTGCTAGGATTGACCACCAACGTAACACTGAAGCTTTCTTT. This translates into CSARIDHQRNTEAFF.

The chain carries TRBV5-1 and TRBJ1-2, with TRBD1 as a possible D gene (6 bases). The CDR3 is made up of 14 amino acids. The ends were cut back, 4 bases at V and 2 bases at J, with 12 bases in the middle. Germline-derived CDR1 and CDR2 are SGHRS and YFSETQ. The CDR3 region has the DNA TGCGCCAGCAGCCCAGGACAGTTGAACTATGGCTACACCTTC. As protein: CASSPGQLNYGYTF.

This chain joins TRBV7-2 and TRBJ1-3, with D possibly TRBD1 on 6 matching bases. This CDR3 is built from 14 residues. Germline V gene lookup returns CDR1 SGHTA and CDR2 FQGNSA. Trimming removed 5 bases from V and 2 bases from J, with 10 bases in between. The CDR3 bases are TGTGCCAGCAGCGCACAGGGAGCTGGAAACACCATATATTTT. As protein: CASSAQGAGNTIYF.

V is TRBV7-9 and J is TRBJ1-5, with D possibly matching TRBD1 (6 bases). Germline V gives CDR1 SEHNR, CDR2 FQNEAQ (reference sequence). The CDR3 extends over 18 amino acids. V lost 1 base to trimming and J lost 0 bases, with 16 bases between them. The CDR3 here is CASSLETGRADSNQPQHF. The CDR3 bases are TGTGCCAGCAGCTTAGAGACAGGAAGAGCTGATAGCAATCAGCCCCAGCATTTT.

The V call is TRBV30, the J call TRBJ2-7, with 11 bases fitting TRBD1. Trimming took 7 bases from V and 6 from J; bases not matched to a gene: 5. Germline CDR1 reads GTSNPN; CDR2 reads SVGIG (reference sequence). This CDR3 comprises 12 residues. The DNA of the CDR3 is TGTGCCTCCGGGACAGGGGGAGGCGAGCAGTACTTC. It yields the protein CASGTGGGEQYF.

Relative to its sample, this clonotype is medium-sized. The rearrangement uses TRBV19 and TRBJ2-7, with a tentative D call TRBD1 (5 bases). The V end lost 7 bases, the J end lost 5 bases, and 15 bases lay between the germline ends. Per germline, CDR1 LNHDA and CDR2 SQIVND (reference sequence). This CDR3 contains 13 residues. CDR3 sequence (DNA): TGTGCCAGTAATACCAGGGTGGGTGACGAGCAGTACTTC. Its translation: CASNTRVGDEQYF.